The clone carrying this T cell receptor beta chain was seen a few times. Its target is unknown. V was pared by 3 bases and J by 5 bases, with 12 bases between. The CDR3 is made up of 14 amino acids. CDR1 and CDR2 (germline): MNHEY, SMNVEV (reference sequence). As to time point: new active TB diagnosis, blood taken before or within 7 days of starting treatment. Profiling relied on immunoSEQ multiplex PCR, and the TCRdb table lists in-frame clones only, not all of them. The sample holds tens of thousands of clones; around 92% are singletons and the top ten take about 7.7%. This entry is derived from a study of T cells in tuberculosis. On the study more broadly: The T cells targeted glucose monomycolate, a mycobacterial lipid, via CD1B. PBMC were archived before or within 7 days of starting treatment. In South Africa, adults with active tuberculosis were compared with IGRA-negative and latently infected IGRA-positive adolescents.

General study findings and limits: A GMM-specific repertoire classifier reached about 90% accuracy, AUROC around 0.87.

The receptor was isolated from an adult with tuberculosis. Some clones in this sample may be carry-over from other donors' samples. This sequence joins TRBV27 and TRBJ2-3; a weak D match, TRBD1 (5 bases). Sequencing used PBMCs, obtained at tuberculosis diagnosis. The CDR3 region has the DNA TGTGCCAGCAGTTTCCGCAGACAGATAGATACGCAGTATTTT. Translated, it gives CASSFRRQIDTQYF.